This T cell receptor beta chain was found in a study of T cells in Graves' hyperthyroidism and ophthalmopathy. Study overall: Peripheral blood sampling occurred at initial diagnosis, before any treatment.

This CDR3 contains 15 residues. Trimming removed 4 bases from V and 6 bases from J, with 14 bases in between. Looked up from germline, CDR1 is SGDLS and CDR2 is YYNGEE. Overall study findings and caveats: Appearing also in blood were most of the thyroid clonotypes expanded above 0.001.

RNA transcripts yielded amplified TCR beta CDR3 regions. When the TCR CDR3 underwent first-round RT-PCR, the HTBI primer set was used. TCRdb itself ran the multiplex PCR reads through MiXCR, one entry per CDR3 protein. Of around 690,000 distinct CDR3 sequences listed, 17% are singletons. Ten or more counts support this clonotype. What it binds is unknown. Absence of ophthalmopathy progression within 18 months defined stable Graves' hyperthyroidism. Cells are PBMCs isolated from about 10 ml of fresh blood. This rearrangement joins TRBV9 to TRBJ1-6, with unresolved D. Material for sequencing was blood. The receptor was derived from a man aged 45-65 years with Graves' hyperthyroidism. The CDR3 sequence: CASSRADLLNSPLHF. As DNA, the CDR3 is TGTGCCAGCAGCCGGGCCGACTTACTTAATTCACCCCTCCACTTT.